These 15 T cell receptor beta chains were sequenced from one sample in a study of blood T cell repertoires in COVID-19. Assay: immunoSEQ multiplex PCR; the TCRdb copy retains only in-frame clones and omits some. The sample shows hundreds of thousands of clones, 82% of them seen only once. The sequencing sample was made of peripheral blood. Receptors originate from a woman at least 80 years old with acute or convalescent COVID-19.

The chain is built from TRBV3-1 (or the pseudogene TRBV3-2) and TRBJ2-5; 10 bases align to TRBD2. Germline assignment: CDR1 LGHDT and CDR2 YNNKEL (reference sequence). The CDR3 contains 18 residues. J was trimmed by 5 bases and V by 0 bases; bases with no gene match: 12. CDR3 in amino acids: CASSQDRLAGDPRETQYF. CDR3 nucleotide sequence: TGTGCCAGCAGCCAAGATCGTCTAGCGGGGGACCCCCGGGAGACCCAGTACTTC.

The chain joins TRBV27 to TRBJ2-7; 7 positions agree with TRBD2. V dropped 6 bases and J dropped 1; count of bases not matched to a gene: 9. CDR3 length equals 15 residues. Looked up from germline, CDR1 is MNHEY and CDR2 is SMNVEV (reference sequence). This CDR3 is CASSSREAGSYEQYF. Written as DNA, the CDR3 is TGTGCCAGCAGCTCCCGGGAGGCGGGGTCCTACGAGCAGTACTTC.

CDR3 amino acids: CASSQPSQDAYEQYF. As DNA, the CDR3 is TGTGCCAGCAGCCAGCCTTCACAGGACGCCTACGAGCAGTACTTC. The V and J genes are TRBV3-1 (or the pseudogene TRBV3-2) and TRBJ2-7, with a weak D call TRBD1 (5 bases). The CDR3 has 15 amino acids. The germline V gene has CDR1 LGHDT and CDR2 YNNKEL (reference sequence). The V end lost 3 bases, the J end lost 2 bases, and 14 bases lay between the germline ends.

The chain links TRBV25-1 to TRBJ2-1; maybe TRBD1 (5 bases). The CDR3 contains 12 residues. V shed 4 bases and J shed 4 bases, with 5 bases lying between them. Germline V CDR1 and CDR2: MGHDK, SYGVNS. The CDR3 protein is CASSGTYNEQFF. The CDR3 DNA reads as TGTGCCAGCAGTGGGACATACAATGAGCAGTTCTTC.

The gene calls are TRBV3-1 (or the pseudogene TRBV3-2) and TRBJ2-5; 8 bases are shared with TRBD1. V lost 2 bases to trimming and J lost 5 bases; unmatched junction nucleotides: 10. The CDR3 has 16 residues. The germline gives CDR1 LGHDT, CDR2 YNNKEL (reference sequence). DNA of the CDR3: TGTGCCAGCAGCCAACTATCGACAGGGGCTAGGGAGACCCAGTACTTC. Its translation is CASSQLSTGARETQYF.

J is TRBJ2-7 and V is TRBV19, with 9 bases identical to TRBD1. V lost 7 bases, J lost 0 bases, and 4 bases stayed unmatched. CDR3 length equals 14 residues. Per germline, CDR1 LNHDA and CDR2 SQIVND (reference sequence). The CDR3 region is CASTRDRDSYEQYF. The CDR3 DNA reads as TGTGCCAGTACGCGGGACAGGGACTCCTACGAGCAGTACTTC.

This chain connects TRBV5-1 to TRBJ2-5; the D is unclear. The CDR3 extends over 15 amino acids. The ends were cut back, 5 bases at V and 5 bases at J, with 19 bases in the middle. CDR1 is SGHRS and CDR2 is YFSETQ in the germline V gene. CDR3 sequence: CASSSGSPDGETQYF. The CDR3 DNA reads TGCGCCAGCAGTTCTGGAAGTCCCGACGGGGAGACCCAGTACTTC.

The V gene is TRBV4-1, the J gene TRBJ2-1; TRBD2 matches 13 bases. This CDR3 region has 19 residues. Germline CDR1 is MGHRA and CDR2 is YSYEKL. Germline trimming cut 0 bases from V and 3 bases from J; bases unmatched to any gene: 8. The CDR3 DNA sequence: TGCGCCAGCAGCCAAGATCGAAGACTAGCGGGAGGCGTCTACAATGAGCAGTTCTTC. It yields the protein CASSQDRRLAGGVYNEQFF.

The rearrangement links TRBV18 to TRBJ2-2, with D perhaps matching TRBD2 (5 bases). Trimming removed 3 bases at V and 3 bases at J, with 8 bases between. The CDR3 consists of 14 residues. CDR1 and CDR2 (germline): KGHSH, LQKENI. CDR3 DNA sequence: TGTGCCAGCTCACCCTCGAGGGACACCGGGGAGCTGTTTTTT. Protein sequence: CASSPSRDTGELFF.

This chain connects TRBV11-3 to TRBJ2-5; 7 nucleotides agree with TRBD2. The length of the CDR3 is 13 residues. V lost 3 bases to trimming and J lost 5 bases; unmatched junction nucleotides: 3. Germline-derived CDR1 and CDR2 are SGHNT and YENEEA. The CDR3 bases are TGTGCCAGCAGCTTCCAGGGAGGGGAGACCCAGTACTTC. Translating it yields CASSFQGGETQYF.

The chain uses TRBV7-2 and TRBJ1-4; 9 positions agree with TRBD1. This CDR3 contains 14 residues. The germline CDR1 and CDR2 sequences are SGHTA and FQGNSA. Germline trimming cut 3 bases from V and 4 bases from J; bases unmatched to any gene: 0. DNA for the CDR3: TGTGCCAGCAGCTTGGACAGGGGTAATGAAAAACTGTTTTTT. Its translation is CASSLDRGNEKLFF.

This chain joins TRBV4-2 and TRBJ2-7; 8 bases fit TRBD2. The V gene end was trimmed by 1 base and the J gene end by 2 bases; junction bases not matched to a gene: 4. Germline V gives CDR1 LGHNA, CDR2 YNFKEQ. The CDR3 consists of 15 residues. CDR3 coding DNA: TGTGCCAGCAGCCAAGCAAGCGGGAGCGCCTACGAGCAGTACTTC. This sequence encodes CASSQASGSAYEQYF.

This rearrangement joins TRBV5-6 to TRBJ2-7; 7 positions match TRBD2. The CDR3 spans 15 residues. J gave up 2 bases and V 3 bases, and 8 bases lay outside the gene matches. Germline V gives CDR1 SGHDT, CDR2 YYEEEE. CDR3: CASSSGYGLAYEQYF. CDR3 DNA sequence: TGTGCCAGCAGCTCCGGATACGGACTAGCCTACGAGCAGTACTTC.

V gene TRBV29-1 combines with J gene TRBJ1-2; the D gene is possibly TRBD1 (6 bases). This CDR3 has 13 amino acids. Per germline, CDR1 SQVTM and CDR2 ANQGSEA. Trimming removed 2 bases from V and 2 bases from J, with 9 bases in between. DNA of the CDR3: TGCAGCGTTGAATCCGGGACAAACTATGGCTACACCTTC. Its protein product is CSVESGTNYGYTF.

For the CDR3, the DNA is TGTGCCAGCAGCTTGGGGGGTGGGGAGGTGTACTTC. The encoded protein is CASSLGGGEVYF. The rearrangement joins TRBV7-2 to TRBJ2-7, with D tentatively TRBD2 (6 bases). Germline V lookup: CDR1 SGHTA, CDR2 FQGNSA. V lost 3 bases and J 12 bases, leaving 15 bases between the germline ends. The CDR3 is made up of 12 amino acids.